The clone carrying this T cell receptor (beta chain) came up many times. This record belongs to a study of neurological immune-mediated disorders. TCRdb passed the 5' RACE reads through MiXCR, listing each CDR3 protein once. The table lists approximately 86,000 distinct CDR3 sequences, 2% to 3% of them singletons. The sample consisted of PBMCs. The TCR sequence derives from a woman aged 25 to 39 with multiple sclerosis.

The CDR3 DNA is TGTGCCAGCAGCCCATCCCCTGCTGGGGGGATTGCAACTAATGAAAAACTGTTTTTT. The encoded protein is CASSPSPAGGIATNEKLFF. V gene TRBV5-4 combines with J gene TRBJ1-4; a possible D gene is TRBD1 (5 bases). Germline V gene lookup returns CDR1 SGHNT and CDR2 YYREEE (reference sequence). With 4 bases removed from V and 0 bases from J, the gap between germline ends came to 22 bases. The CDR3 is made up of 19 amino acids.